The source of this T cell receptor beta chain is a study of cytomegalovirus exposure and HLA in healthy donors. Study-level background: Falling in the Caucasian-associated ancestry cluster were about four fifths of approximately 410 genotyped donors.

PCR was performed using 60 Vbeta and 13 Jbeta primers. The method was immunoSEQ multiplex PCR; TCRdb's version includes in-frame clones alone and lacks a portion of them. The sample shows 110,000 or so clones, over 70% of them seen only once. Trimming stripped 1 base from V and 2 bases from J, with 10 bases between. The CDR3 runs 15 residues. Germline V CDR1 and CDR2: SGHRS, YFSETQ. The chain has TRBV5-1 and TRBJ2-1; D perhaps matches TRBD1 (6 bases). The receptor's source is a woman in her thirties or forties in good health and CMV-seropositive. Sample: PBMCs. The CDR3 loop reads CASSLFQGPYNEQFF. The CDR3 DNA reads as TGCGCCAGCAGCTTGTTCCAGGGGCCCTACAATGAGCAGTTCTTC.